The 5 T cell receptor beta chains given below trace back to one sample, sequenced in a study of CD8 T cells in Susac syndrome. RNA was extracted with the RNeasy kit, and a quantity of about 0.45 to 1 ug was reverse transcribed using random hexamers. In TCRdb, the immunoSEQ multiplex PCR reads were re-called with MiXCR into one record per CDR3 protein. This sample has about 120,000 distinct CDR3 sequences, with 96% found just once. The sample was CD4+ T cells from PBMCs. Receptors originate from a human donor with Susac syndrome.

CDR3 nucleotides: TGTGCCAGCAGTGGTGGGGGAGAGAGAGGCTACACCTTC. As protein: CASSGGGERGYTF. This chain joins TRBV2 and TRBJ1-2, with D perhaps matching TRBD1 (5 bases). The CDR3 length is 13 residues. From germline, CDR1 is SNHLY and CDR2 FYNNEI. Between the trimmed V and J ends, which lost 4 bases and 8 bases, there was a span of 14 bases.

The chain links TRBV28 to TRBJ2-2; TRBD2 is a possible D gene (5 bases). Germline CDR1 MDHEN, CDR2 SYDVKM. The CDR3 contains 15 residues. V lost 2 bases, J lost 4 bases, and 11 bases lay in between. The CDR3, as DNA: TGTGCCAGCAGTTTACGGCTGGGAGTCACCGGGGAGCTGTTTTTT. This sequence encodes CASSLRLGVTGELFF.

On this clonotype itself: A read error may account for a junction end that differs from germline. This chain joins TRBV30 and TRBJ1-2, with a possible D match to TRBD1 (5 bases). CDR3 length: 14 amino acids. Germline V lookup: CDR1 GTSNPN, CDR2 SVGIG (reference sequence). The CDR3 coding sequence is TGTACCTGGAGTGTATGGTCAGGGAACTATGGCTACACCTTC. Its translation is CTWSVWSGNYGYTF.

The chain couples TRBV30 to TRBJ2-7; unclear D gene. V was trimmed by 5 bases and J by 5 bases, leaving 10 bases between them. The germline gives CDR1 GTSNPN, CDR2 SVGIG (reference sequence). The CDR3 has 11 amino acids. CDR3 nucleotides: TGTGCCTGGGCAAGACGAAACGAGCAGTACTTC. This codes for CAWARRNEQYF. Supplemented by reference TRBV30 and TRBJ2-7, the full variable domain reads SQTIHQWPATLVQPVGSPLSLECTVEGTSNPNLYWYRQAAGRGLQLLFYSVGIGQISSEVPQNLSASRPQDRQFILSSKKLLLSDSGFYLCAWARRNEQYFGPGTRLTVT.

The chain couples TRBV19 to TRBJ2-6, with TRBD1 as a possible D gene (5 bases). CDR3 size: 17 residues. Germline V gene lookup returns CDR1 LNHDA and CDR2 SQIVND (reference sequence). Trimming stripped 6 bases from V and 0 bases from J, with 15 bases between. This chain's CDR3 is CASSRPTDYSGANVLTF. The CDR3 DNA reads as TGTGCCAGTAGCCGACCGACAGATTACTCTGGGGCCAACGTCCTGACTTTC.